This TCR beta chain was recorded in a study of shared clonotypes between healthy human individuals. Across the whole study: Per donor, CD8 memory used one plate, CD8 naive used two, CD4 memory used three and CD4 naive used three. General study points: Between a few donors, naive CD4 clonotypes were shared at a level of approximately 5%.

Deep-level assay runs were performed. Clones were read by immunoSEQ multiplex PCR, and TCRdb kept only the in-frame ones, dropping some. The data contain around 1,100,000 clones, around three quarters of them singletons. Notes on this clone: As yet, its antigen is unknown.

Splitting of CD4+ cells produced CD45RA+ naive and CD45RA-negative memory subsets. Per germline, CDR1 SGHRS and CDR2 YFSETQ. The J segment lost 2 bases and the V segment lost 5 bases, leaving 4 bases of the junction unmatched. The CDR3 contains 14 residues. The chain has TRBV5-1 and TRBJ2-7, with TRBD2 matching over 10 bases. The sequence came from a man between 18 and 35 years old in good health. Some clones in this sample may be carry-over from other donors' samples. Material: memory CD4+ T cells from PBMCs. The sample's subset: CD45RA-negative fraction. The CDR3, as DNA: TGCGCCAGCAGACCCCTAGCGGGAGCCTACGAGCAGTACTTC. Its translation is CASRPLAGAYEQYF.